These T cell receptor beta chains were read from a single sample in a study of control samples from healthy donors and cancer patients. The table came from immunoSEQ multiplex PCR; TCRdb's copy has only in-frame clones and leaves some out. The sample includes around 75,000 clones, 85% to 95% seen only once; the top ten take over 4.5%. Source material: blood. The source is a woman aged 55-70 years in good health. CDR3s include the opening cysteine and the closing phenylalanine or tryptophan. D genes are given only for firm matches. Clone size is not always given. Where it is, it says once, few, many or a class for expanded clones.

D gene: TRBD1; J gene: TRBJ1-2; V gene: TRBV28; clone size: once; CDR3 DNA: TGTGCCAGCAGACGGCAGGGGGTAGGCTACACCTTC; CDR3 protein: CASRRQGVGYTF
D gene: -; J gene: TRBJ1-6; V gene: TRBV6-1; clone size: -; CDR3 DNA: TGTGCCAGCAGTGAAGTTGGGTCCAGGGTTGGTAATTCACCCCTCCACTTT; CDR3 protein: CASSEVGSRVGNSPLHF
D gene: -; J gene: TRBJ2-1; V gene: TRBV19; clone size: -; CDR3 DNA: TGTGCCAGTAGTATAGCCGTTACTCCACGAAATGAGCAGTTCTTC; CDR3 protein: CASSIAVTPRNEQFF
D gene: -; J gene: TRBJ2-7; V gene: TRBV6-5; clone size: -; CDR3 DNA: TGTGCCAGCAGTTACCGACTCCAATCCTACGAGCAGTACTTC; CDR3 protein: CASSYRLQSYEQYF
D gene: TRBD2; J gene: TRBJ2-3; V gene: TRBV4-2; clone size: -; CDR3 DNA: TGTGCCAGCAGCCAAGATTGGGGACTAGCTTCAGATACGCAGTATTTT; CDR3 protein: CASSQDWGLASDTQYF
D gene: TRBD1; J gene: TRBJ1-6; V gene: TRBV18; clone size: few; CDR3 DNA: TGTGCCAGCTCACAGAACGACAGGGTCGGTTCACCCCTCCACTTT; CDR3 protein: CASSQNDRVGSPLHF
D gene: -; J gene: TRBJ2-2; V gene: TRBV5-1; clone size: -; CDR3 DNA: TGCGCCAGCAGCTTACAGGGCACCGGGGAGCTGTTTTTT; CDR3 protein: CASSLQGTGELFF
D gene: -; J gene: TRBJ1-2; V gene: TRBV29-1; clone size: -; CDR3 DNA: TGCAGCGTTGAAGACCTCGGACAGTATGGCTACACCTTC; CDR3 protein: CSVEDLGQYGYTF
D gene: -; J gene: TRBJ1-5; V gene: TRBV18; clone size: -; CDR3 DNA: TGTGCCAGCTCACCGGAGTCGGGGTCCGGCAATCAGCCCCAGCATTTT; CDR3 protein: CASSPESGSGNQPQHF
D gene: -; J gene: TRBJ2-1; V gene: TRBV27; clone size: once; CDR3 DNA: TGTGCCAGCAGTAATCGCGACAATGAGCAGTTCTTC; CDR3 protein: CASSNRDNEQFF
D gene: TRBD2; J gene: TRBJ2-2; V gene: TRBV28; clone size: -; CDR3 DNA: TGTGCCAGCACTGGGTTAGCGGGAACCGGGGAGCTGTTTTTT; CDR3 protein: CASTGLAGTGELFF
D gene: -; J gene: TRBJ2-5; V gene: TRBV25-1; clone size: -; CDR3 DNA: TGTGCCAGCAGTCCAGGGGTACGAGAGACCCAGTACTTC; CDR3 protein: CASSPGVRETQYF
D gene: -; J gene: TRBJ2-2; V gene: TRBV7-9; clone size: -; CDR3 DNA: TGTGCCAGCAGCTCGGATACCGGGGAGCTGTTTTTT; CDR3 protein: CASSSDTGELFF
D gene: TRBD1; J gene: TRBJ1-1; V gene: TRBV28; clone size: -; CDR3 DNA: TGTGCCAGCAGCAGCCGCCAGGGGGTCACTGAAGCTTTCTTT; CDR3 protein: CASSSRQGVTEAFF
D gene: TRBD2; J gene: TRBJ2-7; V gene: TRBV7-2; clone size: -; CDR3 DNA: TGTGCCAGCAGCCCGTCTAGCGGGAGGGCCTACGAGCAGTACTTC; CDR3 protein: CASSPSSGRAYEQYF
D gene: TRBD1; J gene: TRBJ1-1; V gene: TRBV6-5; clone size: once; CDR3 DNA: TGTGCCAGCAGCCGACAGGGTATCACTGAAGCTTTCTTT; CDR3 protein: CASSRQGITEAFF
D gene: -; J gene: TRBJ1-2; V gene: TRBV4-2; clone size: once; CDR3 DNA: TGTGCCAGCAGCCAAGAGGGGGTGGAGCGTGGCTACACCTTC; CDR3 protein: CASSQEGVERGYTF
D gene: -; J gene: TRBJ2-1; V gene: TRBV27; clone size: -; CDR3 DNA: TGTGCCAGCAGTTTAACGGGTATACGTGAGCAGTTCTTC; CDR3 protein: CASSLTGIREQFF
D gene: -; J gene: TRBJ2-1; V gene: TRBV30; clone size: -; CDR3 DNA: TGTGCCTGGAGTCCAGGGGGAGGAGAGCAGTTCTTC; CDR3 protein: CAWSPGGGEQFF
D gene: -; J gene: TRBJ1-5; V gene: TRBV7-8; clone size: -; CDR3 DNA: TGTGCCAGCAGCTTAGCCCGTTTTGAACAGCCCCAGCATTTT; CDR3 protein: CASSLARFEQPQHF
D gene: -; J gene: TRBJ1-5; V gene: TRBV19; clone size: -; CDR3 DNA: TGTGCCAGTAGTGTTCGAGGGAACCAGCCCCAGCATTTT; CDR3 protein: CASSVRGNQPQHF
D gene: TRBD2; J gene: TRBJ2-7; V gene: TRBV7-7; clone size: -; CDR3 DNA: TGTGCTAGCAGCCCGGGACTAGCGGGAGTGGAAGAGCAGTACTTC; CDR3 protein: CASSPGLAGVEEQYF
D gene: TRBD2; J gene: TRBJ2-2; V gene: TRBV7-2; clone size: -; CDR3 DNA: TGTGCCAGCAGCCCCCGGGGACTAGCGGGAGTCGGCACCGGGGAGCTGTTTTTT; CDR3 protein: CASSPRGLAGVGTGELFF
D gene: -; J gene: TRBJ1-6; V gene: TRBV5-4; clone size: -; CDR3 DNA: TGTGCCAGCAGCACATGGGCCTCTTCCGGCTCACCCCTCCACTTT; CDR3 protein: CASSTWASSGSPLHF
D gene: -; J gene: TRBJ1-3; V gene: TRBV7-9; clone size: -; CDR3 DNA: TGTGCCAGCAGCTTAGGCTCTGGAAACACCATATATTTT; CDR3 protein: CASSLGSGNTIYF
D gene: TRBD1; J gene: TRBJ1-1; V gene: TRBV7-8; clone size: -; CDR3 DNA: TGTGCCAGCAGCCCCGACAGGGAGCGGGTGGCTTTCTTT; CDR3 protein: CASSPDRERVAFF